This TCR beta chain was retrieved from a study of blood T cells in healthy people across ages (dated by TCRdb to 2014 to 2015). With regard to the full study: In model experiments, template switching captured roughly one uniquely barcoded TCR beta cDNA molecule for every two T cells. Using deep sequencing normalized with unique cDNA molecular identifiers, the study measured how TCR beta repertoire diversity changes with age. Two additional independent replicas of 1 million unique cDNA reads from the same blood draw were analyzed for two donors (one aged 18 to 29 and one aged 80 or older). Donors of different ages were randomly distributed across sequencing lanes to avoid experimental bias. Donors were grouped into four age groups: young (average roughly 15 years), middle-aged (roughly 38), aged (about 59) and long-lived (approximately 81). Results and caveats for the whole study, not just this receptor: Compared with the aged group, the long-lived group had more naive CD4+ T cells, fewer expanded clones and increased TCR diversity, suggesting age selection. As age increased, observed TCR beta diversity per million T cells dropped in a roughly linear way, and a significant reduction was already evident by age 40. Estimates of total diversity based on one million sequenced T cells were regarded as lower bounds and as underestimates. Bulk unsorted PBMC profiling prevented conclusive comparison of naive and antigen-experienced compartments. A strong correlation was found between observed TCR beta diversity and the percentage of naive T cells measured by flow cytometry. Because donor CMV infection status was unknown, age-related changes in expanded clonotypes were potentially confounded.

Systemically healthy Caucasian individuals from Russia, about 38 in total and aged roughly 6 to 90 years, were included as donors. Each donor gave 8 to 10 milliliters of peripheral blood, drawn into EDTA-treated Vacutainer tubes. PBMCs were isolated by Ficoll-Paque density-gradient centrifugation, with at least 6 million obtained per sample. Total RNA was extracted from PBMCs with Trizol reagent, with at least 6 micrograms obtained per sample. Naive CD45RAhigh/CD27high T cell percentages were measured by flow cytometry on a PBMC aliquot from every donor. The library was obtained by 5' RACE. The instrument given in TCRdb is Illumina HiSeq 2500. A second roughly 6 to 12 cycle PCR used a sample-barcoded 5' primer and a J-beta primer mix. A unique molecular identifier was introduced onto each TCR beta cDNA molecule by a template-switch 5' adaptor carrying 12 random nucleotides. At least 2.5 million CDR3-containing paired-end reads were obtained from each sample. All of the RNA was converted into first-strand cDNA using the Mint cDNA synthesis kit, with a TRBC-specific oligonucleotide serving as the primer. Following uracil-DNA glycosylase treatment, all cDNA underwent a first 18-cycle PCR with the universal primers M1SS and BC2_uni_R. Processing in the source paper ran as follows. Each sample was normalized by randomly selecting 1 million high-quality reads, each carrying a distinct molecular identifier. Instead of being binned into consensus sequences, reads with shared molecular identifiers were discarded. MiTCR, with a Q25 quality threshold and the strictest error-elimination algorithm, was used for CDR3 identification, clonotype clustering and error correction. A nonparametric unseen species model with Euler transformation was used to estimate a lower bound on total TCR beta diversity. The raw public reads went through TCRdb reprocessing: fastp at Q25, MiXCR clone calling, in-frame beta chains kept. Every CDR3 protein is listed once, alongside the most common genes and DNA of its rows. What appears here as the V and J calls and clone size reflects TCRdb's work, not the paper's. The sample table lists fewer than 2,000,000 distinct CDR3 sequences, 30% to 40% of them with a count of one. The ten largest clones represent around 11% of the sample.

A remark on this clonotype: Its antigen is currently not known. A much bigger clone sits one base away, suggesting this may be a read error. A read error is likely, as this CDR3 ends without the conserved phenylalanine or tryptophan.

The sample consisted of blood. The source is a woman under 40 in good health.

Here the CDR3 is given as CASSPGRLTYEQYS. The bases are TGTGCCAGCAGCCCAGGACGGCTTACCTACGAGCAGTACTCC. The V gene is TRBV12-3 or TRBV12-4 and the J gene is TRBJ2-7; no confident D gene assignment can be made. The CDR3 is 14 residues long, ends included. Just CDR3 DNA is preserved here, 42 bases in frame from base 1. Trimming takes 6 bases from V and 2 bases from J, and the germline ends sit 14 bases apart.